The TCR beta chain under discussion was sequenced for a study of blood T cell repertoires in COVID-19. Study-wide context: Acute-phase and convalescent COVID-19 samples originated in the United States, Italy and Spain. Sources were T cells, B-cell-depleted T cells, or PBMCs; the material itself was cDNA or gDNA.

The table lists this clone with a count of one. TCRdb's table, derived via immunoSEQ multiplex PCR, lists solely in-frame clones and lacks some. The profile shows 210,000 or so clones, about 90% of them singletons. V lost 1 base and J 8 bases, leaving 9 bases between the germline ends. CDR3 size: 13 residues. Germline V gene sequence: CDR1 MGHRA, CDR2 YSYEKL. Sequencing was performed on peripheral blood. V and J are TRBV4-1 and TRBJ2-1, with no clear D. The TCR was taken from a woman in her fifties or sixties with acute or convalescent COVID-19. The CDR3 sequence: CASSQGVGDEQFF. The CDR3 DNA reads as TGCGCCAGCAGCCAAGGAGTGGGCGATGAGCAGTTCTTC.